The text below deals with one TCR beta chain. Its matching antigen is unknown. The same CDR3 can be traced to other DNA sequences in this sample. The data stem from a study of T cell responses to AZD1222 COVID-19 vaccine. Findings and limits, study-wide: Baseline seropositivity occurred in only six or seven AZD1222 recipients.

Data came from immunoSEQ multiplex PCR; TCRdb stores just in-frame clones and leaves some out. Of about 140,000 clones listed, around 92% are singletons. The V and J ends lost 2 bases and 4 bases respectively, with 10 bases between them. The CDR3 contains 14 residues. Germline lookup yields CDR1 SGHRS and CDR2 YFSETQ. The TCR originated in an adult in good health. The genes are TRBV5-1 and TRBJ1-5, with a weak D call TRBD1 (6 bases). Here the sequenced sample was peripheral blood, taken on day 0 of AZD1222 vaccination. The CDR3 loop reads CASSLQGGNQPQHF. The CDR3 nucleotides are TGCGCCAGCAGCTTACAGGGTGGAAATCAGCCCCAGCATTTT.